This T cell receptor (beta chain) was documented in a study of shared clonotypes between healthy human individuals. For the study at large: Participating donors consisted of a couple of women and a few men aged 18 to 49.

Profiling relied on immunoSEQ multiplex PCR, and the TCRdb table lists in-frame clones only, not all of them. The sample yields roughly 700,000 clones, around 91% seen once. This receptor was obtained from a man younger than 35 in good health. Some clones in this sample may be carry-over from other donors' samples. Material: memory CD8+ T cells from PBMCs. Subset described: CD45RO+ cells pooled with CCR7-negative TemRA cells.

CDR3: CSVEEIRQGYGYTF. The CDR3 nucleotides are TGCAGCGTTGAAGAAATCCGACAGGGTTATGGCTACACCTTC. The V call is TRBV29-1, the J call TRBJ1-2, with 7 positions matching TRBD1. CDR3 length: 14 amino acids. CDR1 and CDR2 (germline): SQVTM, ANQGSEA. The trim removed 0 bases at V and 5 bases at J, leaving 6 bases unmatched.